These 20 T cell receptor beta chains came from one sample sequenced in a study of blood T cell repertoires in COVID-19. Some clones are missing from TCRdb's copy, which holds only in-frame ones; the method was immunoSEQ multiplex PCR. This sample has tens of thousands of clones, with about 87% found just once. Sequencing was done on a sample of peripheral blood. The receptors come from a human donor with active COVID-19. The donor label of this sample is uncertain.

CDR3 nucleotide sequence: TGTGCCAGCAGCTTCCCTAGCGGGAGACACAATGAGCAGTTCTTC. Amino acid sequence: CASSFPSGRHNEQFF. The chain uses TRBV7-3 and TRBJ2-1; 10 positions agree with TRBD2. Trimming took 3 bases from V and 5 from J; bases not matched to a gene: 4. The germline V gene has CDR1 SGHTA and CDR2 FQGTGA. This CDR3 spans 15 amino acids.

The V call is TRBV25-1, the J call TRBJ1-6, with D tentatively TRBD1 (6 bases). CDR1 is MGHDK, CDR2 SYGVNS, per germline. The CDR3 loop spans 13 amino acids. V gave up 3 bases and J gave up 13 bases, with 13 bases separating them. The CDR3 DNA reads TGTGCCAGCAGTGATTCCCACAGGGTCCCCCTCCACTTT. It is translated as CASSDSHRVPLHF. The full variable domain, with the rest looked up from reference TRBV25-1 and TRBJ1-6, is EADIYQTPRYLVIGTGKKITLECSQTMGHDKMYWYQQDPGMELHLIHYSYGVNSTEKGDLSSESTVSRIRTEHFPLTLESARPSHTSQYLCASSDSHRVPLHFGNGTRLTVT.

The gene calls are TRBV27 and TRBJ2-7; D is uncertain. This CDR3 spans 11 amino acids. Trimming removed 5 bases at V and 1 base at J, with 3 bases between. The germline V gene has CDR1 MNHEY and CDR2 SMNVEV (reference sequence). CDR3 nucleotide sequence: TGTGCCAGCAGTCTTTCCTACGAGCAGTACTTC. Its translation: CASSLSYEQYF.

This clone turned up a few times. The V gene is TRBV6-2 or TRBV6-3, the J gene TRBJ2-1; 9 nucleotides align to TRBD1. Trimming took 2 bases from V and 8 from J; bases not matched to a gene: 10. CDR3 length: 16 residues. CDR1 is MNHEY and CDR2 is SVGEGT in the germline V gene. DNA for the CDR3: TGTGCCAGCAGTTACCGCGGGACAGGGAGAGGCTATGAGCAGTTCTTC. Protein: CASSYRGTGRGYEQFF.

V is TRBV6-2 or TRBV6-3 and J is TRBJ2-1; 11 nucleotides agree with TRBD2. The germline V gene encodes CDR1 MNHEY and CDR2 SVGEGT. CDR3 length: 16 residues. V shed 2 bases, J shed 11 bases, and the junction held 11 bases outside the gene matches. Here the CDR3 DNA reads TGTGCCAGCAGTTACCATAGCGGGAGGGCCGGATTTAAGCAGTTCTTC. Amino acids: CASSYHSGRAGFKQFF.

The chain carries TRBV5-1 and TRBJ2-7, with TRBD1 matching 9 bases. Germline V gene data show CDR1 as SGHRS and CDR2 as YFSETQ. The CDR3 loop spans 15 amino acids. V lost 4 bases to trimming and J lost 1 base; unmatched junction nucleotides: 6. The CDR3 DNA is TGCGCCAGCAGCGTGGGACAGGGCCCTTCCTACGAGCAGTACTTC. Translating gives CASSVGQGPSYEQYF.

CDR3 bases: TGTGCCAGCAGAAGTGGCGGGGGAGGCTACACCTTC. This sequence encodes CASRSGGGGYTF. This sequence joins TRBV3-1 (or the pseudogene TRBV3-2) and TRBJ1-2; D is perhaps TRBD1 (5 bases). V was pared by 6 bases and J by 8 bases, with 13 bases between. This CDR3 has 12 residues. Germline CDR1 LGHDT, CDR2 YNNKEL (reference sequence).

The V call is TRBV30, the J call TRBJ1-5; TRBD1 matches 11 bases. This CDR3 has 14 residues. The V gene's germline CDR1 is GTSNPN and CDR2 SVGIG (reference sequence). Trimming cost V 4 bases and J 7 bases; bases outside gene matches: 6. CDR3 residues: CAWKGQGAWQPQHF. CDR3 in DNA: TGTGCCTGGAAAGGACAGGGGGCCTGGCAGCCCCAGCATTTT.

V gene TRBV7-6 combines with J gene TRBJ2-2; 11 nucleotides agree with TRBD2. The junction had 21 bases not matched to a gene; V was cut back by 7 bases and J by 8 bases. Germline CDR1 is SGHVS and CDR2 is FNYEAQ. This CDR3 has 19 amino acids. The CDR3 region is CASTSQPASGGPLAGELFF. The CDR3 DNA reads as TGTGCCAGCACCTCGCAACCCGCTAGCGGGGGGCCCTTAGCAGGGGAGCTGTTTTTT.

This sequence joins TRBV7-9 and TRBJ2-2; 13 bases map to TRBD2. The CDR3 covers 15 residues. The J segment lost 7 bases and the V segment lost 5 bases, leaving 4 bases of the junction unmatched. Germline V gene data show CDR1 as SEHNR and CDR2 as FQNEAQ (reference sequence). The CDR3 spells CASSIGLAGVGELFF. CDR3 bases: TGTGCCAGCAGCATCGGACTAGCGGGGGTCGGGGAGCTGTTTTTT.

The rearrangement joins TRBV5-5 to TRBJ1-2; D is ambiguous. With 2 bases removed from V and 8 bases from J, the gap between germline ends came to 10 bases. Germline CDR1 is SGHKS and CDR2 is YYEKEE (reference sequence). CDR3 length: 12 residues. The CDR3 loop is CASSFGESGYTF. The CDR3 region has the DNA TGTGCCAGCAGCTTCGGGGAATCGGGCTACACCTTC. The variable domain in full, completed from reference TRBV5-5 and TRBJ1-2, reads DAGVTQSPTHLIKTRGQQVTLRCSPISGHKSVSWYQQVLGQGPQFIFQYYEKEERGRGNFPDRFSARQFPNYSSELNVNALLLGDSALYLCASSFGESGYTFGSGTRLTVV.

V is TRBV5-1 and J is TRBJ2-5, with 12 bases lining up with TRBD1. Trimming cost V 4 bases and J 2 bases; bases outside gene matches: 6. The CDR3 loop spans 16 amino acids. The germline CDR1 and CDR2 sequences are SGHRS and YFSETQ. DNA of the CDR3: TGCGCCAGCAGCGCCGGGACAGGGGGCATGCAAGAGACCCAGTACTTC. It translates to CASSAGTGGMQETQYF.

A single count supports this clone. CDR3 DNA: TGTGCCAGCAGATCAATGCCAGGGTCGAGCCATGGCTACACCTTC. It specifies CASRSMPGSSHGYTF. The chain uses TRBV27 and TRBJ1-2, with D possibly being TRBD1 (5 bases). The V end was cut by 6 bases, the J end by 6 bases, with 20 bases between. Germline V gene data show CDR1 as MNHEY and CDR2 as SMNVEV (reference sequence). CDR3 length: 15 residues.

This clone was seen a few times. The chain uses TRBV10-3 and TRBJ1-2; TRBD1 agrees at 12 bases. Germline V lookup: CDR1 ENHRY, CDR2 SYGVKD. This CDR3 region has 14 residues. Losses at the gene ends were 6 bases for V and 2 bases for J; bases not matched to a gene: 1. CDR3 amino acids: CAIRGQGANYGYTF. The CDR3 DNA sequence: TGTGCCATCAGGGGACAGGGGGCCAACTATGGCTACACCTTC.

This chain joins TRBV10-3 and TRBJ1-6; 7 nucleotides line up with TRBD1. This CDR3 is 13 amino acids long. The germline gives CDR1 ENHRY, CDR2 SYGVKD. The CDR3 spells CAAKGQSDSPLHF. CDR3 coding DNA: TGTGCTGCAAAGGGACAGTCGGATTCACCCCTCCACTTT.

CDR3 residues: CASSFLGLAGEVTDTQYF. CDR3 nucleotides: TGTGCCAGCAGCTTCCTGGGACTAGCGGGGGAAGTGACAGATACGCAGTATTTT. The genes are TRBV7-8 and TRBJ2-3, with TRBD2 identical over 14 bases. The J segment lost 3 bases and the V segment lost 3 bases, leaving 8 bases of the junction unmatched. This CDR3 has 18 residues. Germline V lookup: CDR1 SGHVS, CDR2 FQNEAQ.

The chain links TRBV21-1 to TRBJ2-7; the table's D call, TRBD1, was not checked against the DNA. TRBV21-1 is recorded as a pseudogene. The CDR3 has 15 residues. CDR3 in amino acids: CASSALDSFYYEQYF. In nucleotides, the CDR3 is TGTGCCAGCAGCGCCTTGGACAGTTTTTACTACGAGCAGTACTTC.

This rearrangement joins TRBV24-1 to TRBJ1-2; D gene unclear. Trimming took off 3 bases at V and 8 bases at J, with 15 bases between the two ends. Germline V gives CDR1 KGHDR, CDR2 SFDVKD. The CDR3 loop spans 14 amino acids. CDR3 DNA sequence: TGTGCCACCAGTGATCCGGGCCGGGGTTTCGGCTACACCTTC. Translation gives CATSDPGRGFGYTF.

This rearrangement joins TRBV4-2 to TRBJ1-1; 7 positions agree with TRBD1. CDR3 size: 15 residues. Germline CDR1 and CDR2: LGHNA and YNFKEQ. The V and J ends lost 2 bases and 5 bases, in that order; junction bases with no gene match: 8. As DNA, the CDR3 is TGTGCCAGCAGCCAACCGCTAACAGGGGCGACTGAAGCTTTCTTT. Translating gives CASSQPLTGATEAFF.

V is TRBV19 and J is TRBJ1-3; 8 positions match TRBD1. Per germline, CDR1 LNHDA and CDR2 SQIVND (reference sequence). The V gene end was trimmed by 9 bases and the J gene end by 0 bases; junction bases not matched to a gene: 7. CDR3 length: 15 residues. DNA for the CDR3: TGTGCCAGCGGACAGGGAATAGACTCTGGAAACACCATATATTTT. As protein: CASGQGIDSGNTIYF.